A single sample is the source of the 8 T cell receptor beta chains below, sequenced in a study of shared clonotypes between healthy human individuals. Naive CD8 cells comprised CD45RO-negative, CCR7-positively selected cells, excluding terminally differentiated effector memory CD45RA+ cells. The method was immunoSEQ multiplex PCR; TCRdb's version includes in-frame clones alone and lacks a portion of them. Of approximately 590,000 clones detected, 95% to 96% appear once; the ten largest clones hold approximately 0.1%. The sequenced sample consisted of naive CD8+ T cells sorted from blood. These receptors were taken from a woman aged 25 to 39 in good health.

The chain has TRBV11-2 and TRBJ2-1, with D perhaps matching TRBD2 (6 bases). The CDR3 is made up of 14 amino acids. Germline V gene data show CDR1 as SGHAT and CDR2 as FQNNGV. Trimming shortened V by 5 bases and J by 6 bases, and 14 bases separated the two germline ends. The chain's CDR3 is CASSLMTSFNEQFF. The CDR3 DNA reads TGTGCCAGCAGCCTCATGACTAGTTTCAATGAGCAGTTCTTC.

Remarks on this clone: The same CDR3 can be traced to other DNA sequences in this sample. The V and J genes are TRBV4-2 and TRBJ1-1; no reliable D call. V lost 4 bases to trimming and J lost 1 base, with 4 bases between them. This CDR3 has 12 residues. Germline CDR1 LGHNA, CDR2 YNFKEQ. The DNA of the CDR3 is TGTGCCAGCAGCCTAGGGAACACTGAAGCTTTCTTT. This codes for CASSLGNTEAFF.

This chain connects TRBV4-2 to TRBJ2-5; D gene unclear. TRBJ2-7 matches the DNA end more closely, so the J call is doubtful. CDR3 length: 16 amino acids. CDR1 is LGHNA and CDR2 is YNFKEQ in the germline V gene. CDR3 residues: CASSQDNWQNTYEQYF. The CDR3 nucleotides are TGTGCCAGCAGCCAAGATAATTGGCAAAATACCTACGAGCAGTACTTC.

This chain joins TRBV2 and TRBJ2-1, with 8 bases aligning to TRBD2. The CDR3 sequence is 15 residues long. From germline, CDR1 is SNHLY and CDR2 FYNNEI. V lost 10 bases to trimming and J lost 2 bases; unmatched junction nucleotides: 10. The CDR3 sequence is CANNELAGPYNEQFF. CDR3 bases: TGTGCCAACAACGAGTTAGCGGGGCCCTACAATGAGCAGTTCTTC.

CDR3 in amino acids: CASSPGPEGYNEQFF. The CDR3 coding sequence is TGCGCCAGCAGTCCGGGCCCGGAGGGGTACAATGAGCAGTTCTTC. The rearrangement joins TRBV10-1 to TRBJ2-1; a weak D match, TRBD2 (6 bases). Per germline, CDR1 WNHNN and CDR2 SYGVQD (reference sequence). The CDR3 covers 15 residues. V lost 5 bases and J lost 4, with 15 bases in between.

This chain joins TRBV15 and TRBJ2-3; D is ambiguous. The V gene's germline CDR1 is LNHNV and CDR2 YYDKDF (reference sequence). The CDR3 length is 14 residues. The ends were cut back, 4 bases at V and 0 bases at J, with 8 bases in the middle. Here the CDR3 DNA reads TGTGCCACCAGCATGCGAACTAGCACAGATACGCAGTATTTT. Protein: CATSMRTSTDTQYF.

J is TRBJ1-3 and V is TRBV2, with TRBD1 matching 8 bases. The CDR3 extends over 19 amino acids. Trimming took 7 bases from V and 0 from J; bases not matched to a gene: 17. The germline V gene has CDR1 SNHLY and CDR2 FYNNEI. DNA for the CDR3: TGTGCCAGCATTGGAGTGGCAGGGGGCGACCCTCACTCTGGAAACACCATATATTTT. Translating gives CASIGVAGGDPHSGNTIYF.

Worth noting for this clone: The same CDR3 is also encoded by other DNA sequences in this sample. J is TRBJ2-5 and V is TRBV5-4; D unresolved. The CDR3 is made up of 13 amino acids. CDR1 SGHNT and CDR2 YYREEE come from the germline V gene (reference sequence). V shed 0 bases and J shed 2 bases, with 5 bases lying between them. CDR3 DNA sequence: TGTGCCAGCAGCTTGGAAGCGCAAGAGACCCAGTACTTC. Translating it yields CASSLEAQETQYF.